The 10 T cell receptor beta chains listed next were all sequenced from one sample in a study of glioma-infiltrating T cells. The iRepertoire nested amplicon-rescue multiplex PCR amplified TCR alpha and beta CDR3s from RNA. TCRdb called the multiplex PCR reads again in MiXCR, with one record for every CDR3 protein. This sample has roughly 120,000 distinct CDR3 sequences, with about 23% found just once. The sequenced material came from glioma tissue, nonneoplastic brain tissue, or PBMCs (not recorded which). The receptor set was obtained from a human donor with low-grade glioma or glioblastoma, undergoing nonglioma brain surgery, or in good health (not recorded which).

This clonotype was seen ten or more times. The gene calls are TRBV4-1 and TRBJ2-1, with D unclear. This CDR3 contains 13 residues. Germline-derived CDR1 and CDR2 are MGHRA and YSYEKL. V was cut by 0 bases and J by 9 bases, with 9 bases left in between. CDR3 bases: TGCGCCAGCAGCCAAGATAGTGGGCCTGAGCAGTTCTTC. Its translation: CASSQDSGPEQFF.

On this clonotype: A much larger clone lies a single base off, so this may be a read error. The V call is TRBV18, the J call TRBJ2-7; D ambiguous. The CDR3 has 13 amino acids. The germline V and J ends were trimmed by 5 bases and 5 bases, with 13 bases remaining between them. Germline assignment: CDR1 KGHSH and CDR2 LQKENI. Here the CDR3 reads CASSSDPWDEQYF. The CDR3 DNA sequence: TGTGCCAGCTCATCCGACCCCTGGGACGAGCAGTACTTC.

This clonotype was observed at least ten times. V and J are TRBV2 and TRBJ1-4, with 7 positions matching TRBD1. Per germline, CDR1 SNHLY and CDR2 FYNNEI. The CDR3 sequence is 14 residues long. The J segment lost 4 bases and the V segment lost 4 bases, leaving 3 bases of the junction unmatched. CDR3 in DNA: TGTGCCAGCAGTGTGGGACAGTTTAATGAAAAACTGTTTTTT. It translates to CASSVGQFNEKLFF.

This clonotype was seen many times. The chain recombines TRBV6-1 with TRBJ1-5, with 8 bases identical to TRBD1. The germline gives CDR1 MNHNS, CDR2 SASEGT. The V gene end was trimmed by 6 bases and the J gene end by 10 bases; junction bases not matched to a gene: 11. This CDR3 region has 14 residues. This chain's CDR3 is CASRTTGQGTPQHF. As DNA, the CDR3 is TGTGCCAGCAGGACCACAGGACAGGGTACACCCCAGCATTTT.

This clonotype was seen repeatedly, ten times or more. The chain employs TRBV7-9 and TRBJ2-1; TRBD2 aligns across 7 bases. Germline V gene data show CDR1 as SEHNR and CDR2 as FQNEAQ (reference sequence). The CDR3 loop spans 16 amino acids. Trimming removed 1 base from V and 1 base from J; junction bases left unmatched: 4. CDR3 amino acids: CASSLVSGISYNEQFF. The CDR3 DNA follows: TGTGCCAGCAGCTTAGTCAGCGGGATTTCCTACAATGAGCAGTTCTTC.

Points on this clonotype: Sequence at one end of the junction differs from germline and may be a read error. V usage is TRBV6-6 and J usage is TRBJ2-3; 13 bases match TRBD2. Germline values: CDR1 MNHNY, CDR2 SVGAGI (reference sequence). This CDR3 is built from 17 residues. CDR3 protein: CAISEIRLAGGGDTQYF. For the CDR3, the DNA is TGTGCCATCAGTGAGATACGACTAGCGGGAGGTGGGGATACGCAGTATTTT.

This clonotype was observed at least ten times. J is TRBJ2-3 and V is TRBV18; D unresolved. Germline assignment: CDR1 KGHSH and CDR2 LQKENI. The CDR3 totals 13 residues. V dropped 5 bases and J dropped 2 bases, with 8 bases sitting between them. CDR3 nucleotide sequence: TGTGCCAGCTCATCCCCACTCACAGATACGCAGTATTTT. This encodes CASSSPLTDTQYF.

This clonotype was seen repeatedly, ten times or more. The rearrangement uses TRBV18 and TRBJ1-2; TRBD1 matches 7 bases. The length of the CDR3 is 14 residues. CDR1 and CDR2 (germline): KGHSH, LQKENI. The V gene end was trimmed by 3 bases and the J gene end by 0 bases; junction bases not matched to a gene: 1. The DNA of the CDR3 is TGTGCCAGCTCACCCGGGACAGCTAACTATGGCTACACCTTC. It codes for CASSPGTANYGYTF.

A note on this clonotype: Possible read error: a much larger clone is one base away. Likely a read error: the CDR3 ends without its conserved phenylalanine or tryptophan. The rearrangement uses TRBV11-2 and TRBJ2-1; a possible D gene is TRBD1 (5 bases). This CDR3 has 17 residues. V was cut by 5 bases and J by 5 bases, with 22 bases left in between. Germline loops: CDR1 SGHAT, CDR2 FQNNGV. The CDR3 sequence: CASSPYLGRASDNEQFL. The CDR3 bases are TGTGCCAGCAGCCCATATCTCGGCAGGGCCTCGGACAATGAGCAGTTCCTC.

This clonotype was recorded at least ten times. As DNA, the CDR3 is TGTGCCAGCAGTTACTCGATGCTGCGAGGGGATGCAGATACGCAGTATTTT. It translates to CASSYSMLRGDADTQYF. The chain has TRBV6-6 and TRBJ2-3; D tentatively fits TRBD1 or TRBD2 (5 bases each). Per germline, CDR1 MNHNY and CDR2 SVGAGI (reference sequence). This CDR3 has 17 amino acids. Trimming took 0 bases from V and 4 from J, leaving 17 bases between them.